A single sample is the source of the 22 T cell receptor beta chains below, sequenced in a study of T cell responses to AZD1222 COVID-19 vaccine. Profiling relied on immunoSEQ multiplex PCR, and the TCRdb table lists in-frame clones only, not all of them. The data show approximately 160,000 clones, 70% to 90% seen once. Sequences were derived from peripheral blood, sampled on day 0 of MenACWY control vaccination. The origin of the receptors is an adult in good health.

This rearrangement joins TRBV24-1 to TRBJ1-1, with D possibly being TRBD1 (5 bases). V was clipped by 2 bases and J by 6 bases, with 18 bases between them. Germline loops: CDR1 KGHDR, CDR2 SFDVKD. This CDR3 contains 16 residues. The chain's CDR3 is CATSDSREGQRAEAFF. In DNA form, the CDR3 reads TGTGCCACCAGTGATTCCAGGGAGGGGCAGAGGGCTGAAGCTTTCTTT.

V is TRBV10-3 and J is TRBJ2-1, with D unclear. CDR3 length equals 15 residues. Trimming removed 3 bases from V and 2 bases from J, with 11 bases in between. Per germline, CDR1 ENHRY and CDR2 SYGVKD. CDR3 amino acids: CAISDRSLTYNEQFF. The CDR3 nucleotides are TGTGCCATCAGTGATCGGAGCCTAACCTACAATGAGCAGTTCTTC.

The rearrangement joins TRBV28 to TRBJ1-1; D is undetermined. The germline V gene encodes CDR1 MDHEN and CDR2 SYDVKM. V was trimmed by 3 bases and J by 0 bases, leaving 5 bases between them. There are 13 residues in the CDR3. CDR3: CASSLNLNTEAFF. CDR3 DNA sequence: TGTGCCAGCAGTTTGAATCTGAACACTGAAGCTTTCTTT.

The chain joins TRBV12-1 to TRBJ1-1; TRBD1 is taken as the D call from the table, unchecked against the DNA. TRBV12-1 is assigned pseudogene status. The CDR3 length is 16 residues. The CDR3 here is CASSSHRGPSGTEAFF. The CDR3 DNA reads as TGTGCCAGCAGCTCCCACAGGGGGCCTAGCGGCACTGAAGCTTTCTTT.

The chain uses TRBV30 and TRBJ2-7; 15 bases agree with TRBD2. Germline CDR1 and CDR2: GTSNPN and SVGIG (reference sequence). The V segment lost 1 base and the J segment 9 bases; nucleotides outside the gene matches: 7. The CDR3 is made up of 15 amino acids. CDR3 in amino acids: CAWSDLGTSGRRQYF. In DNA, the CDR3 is TGTGCCTGGAGTGACCTCGGGACTAGCGGGAGGAGGCAGTACTTC.

CDR3 coding DNA: TGTGCCAGCAGTCTCGTGGAGACAGGGCAAGAGACCCAGTACTTC. Residues: CASSLVETGQETQYF. The chain employs TRBV6-5 and TRBJ2-5, with 7 positions matching TRBD1. Germline V gives CDR1 MNHEY, CDR2 SVGAGI. V lost 5 bases, J lost 2 bases, and 8 bases stayed unmatched. This CDR3 is built from 15 residues.

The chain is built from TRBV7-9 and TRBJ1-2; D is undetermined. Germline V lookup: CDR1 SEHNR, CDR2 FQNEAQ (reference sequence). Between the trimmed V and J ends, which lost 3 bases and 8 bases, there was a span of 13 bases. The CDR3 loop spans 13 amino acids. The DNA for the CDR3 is TGTGCCAGCAGCTTTGGAGCGCTCGCGGGCTACACCTTC. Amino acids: CASSFGALAGYTF.

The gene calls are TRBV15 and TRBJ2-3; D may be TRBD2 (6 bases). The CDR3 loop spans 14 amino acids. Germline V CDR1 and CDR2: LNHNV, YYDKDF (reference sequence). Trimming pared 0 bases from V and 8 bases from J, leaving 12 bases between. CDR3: CATSRDGGLVTQYF. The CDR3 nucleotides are TGTGCCACCAGCAGAGACGGGGGTCTGGTTACGCAGTATTTT. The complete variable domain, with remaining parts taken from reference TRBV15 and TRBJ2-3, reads DAMVIQNPRYQVTQFGKPVTLSCSQTLNHNVMYWYQQKSSQAPKLLFHYYDKDFNNEADTPDNFQSRRPNTSFCFLDIRSPGLGDTAMYLCATSRDGGLVTQYFGPGTRLTVL.

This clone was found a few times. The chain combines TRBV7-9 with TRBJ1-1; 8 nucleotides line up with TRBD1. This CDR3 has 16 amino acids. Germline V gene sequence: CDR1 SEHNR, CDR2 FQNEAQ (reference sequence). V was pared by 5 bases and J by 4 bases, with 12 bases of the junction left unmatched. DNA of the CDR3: TGTGCCAGCAGCCCCGGACAGGGTTTGGGTGTCACTGAAGCTTTCTTT. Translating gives CASSPGQGLGVTEAFF.

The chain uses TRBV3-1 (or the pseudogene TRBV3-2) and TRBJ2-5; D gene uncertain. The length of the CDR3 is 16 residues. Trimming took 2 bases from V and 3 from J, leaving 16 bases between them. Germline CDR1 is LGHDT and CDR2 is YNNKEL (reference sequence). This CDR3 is CASSQSRQVWEETQYF. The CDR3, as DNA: TGTGCCAGCAGCCAATCCCGGCAGGTGTGGGAAGAGACCCAGTACTTC.

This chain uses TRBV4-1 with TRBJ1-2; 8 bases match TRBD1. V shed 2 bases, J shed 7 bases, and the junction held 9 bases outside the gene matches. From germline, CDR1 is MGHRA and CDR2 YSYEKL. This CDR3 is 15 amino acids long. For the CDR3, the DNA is TGCGCCAGCAGCCAACTACACCAGGGGGCCGGTGGCTACACCTTC. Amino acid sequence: CASSQLHQGAGGYTF.

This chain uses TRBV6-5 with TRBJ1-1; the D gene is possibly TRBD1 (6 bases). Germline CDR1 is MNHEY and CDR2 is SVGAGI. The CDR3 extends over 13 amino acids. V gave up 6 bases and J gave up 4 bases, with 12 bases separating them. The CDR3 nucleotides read TGTGCCAGCAGGGGGGGGCAGGGCACTGAAGCTTTCTTT. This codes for CASRGGQGTEAFF.

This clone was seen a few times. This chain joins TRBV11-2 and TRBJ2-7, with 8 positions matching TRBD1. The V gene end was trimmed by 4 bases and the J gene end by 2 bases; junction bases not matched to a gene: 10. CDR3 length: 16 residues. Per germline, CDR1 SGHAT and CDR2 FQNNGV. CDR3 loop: CASSSVRQGAAYEQYF. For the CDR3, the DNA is TGTGCCAGCAGCTCTGTCCGGCAGGGGGCCGCCTACGAGCAGTACTTC.

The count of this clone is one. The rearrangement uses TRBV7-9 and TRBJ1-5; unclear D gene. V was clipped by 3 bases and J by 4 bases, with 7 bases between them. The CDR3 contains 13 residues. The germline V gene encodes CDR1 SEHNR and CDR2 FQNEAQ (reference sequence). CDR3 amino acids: CASSFMGNQPQHF. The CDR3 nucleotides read TGTGCCAGCAGCTTTATGGGGAATCAGCCCCAGCATTTT.

CDR3 sequence reads: CAWSTGLPTGELFF. The CDR3 nucleotides read TGTGCCTGGTCCACGGGACTGCCGACCGGGGAGCTGTTTTTT. This chain uses TRBV30 with TRBJ2-2; tentative D call: TRBD2 (6 bases). V was clipped by 5 bases and J by 5 bases, with 15 bases between them. Germline CDR1 and CDR2: GTSNPN and SVGIG (reference sequence). The CDR3 is made up of 14 amino acids. Full variable domain (missing parts from reference TRBV30 and TRBJ2-2): SQTIHQWPATLVQPVGSPLSLECTVEGTSNPNLYWYRQAAGRGLQLLFYSVGIGQISSEVPQNLSASRPQDRQFILSSKKLLLSDSGFYLCAWSTGLPTGELFFGEGSRLTVL.

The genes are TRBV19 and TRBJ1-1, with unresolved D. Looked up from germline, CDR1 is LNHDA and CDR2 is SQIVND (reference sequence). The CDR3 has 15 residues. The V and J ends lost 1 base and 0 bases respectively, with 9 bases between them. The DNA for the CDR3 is TGTGCCAGTAGTATAGGAGGAAACTTGAACACTGAAGCTTTCTTT. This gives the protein CASSIGGNLNTEAFF.

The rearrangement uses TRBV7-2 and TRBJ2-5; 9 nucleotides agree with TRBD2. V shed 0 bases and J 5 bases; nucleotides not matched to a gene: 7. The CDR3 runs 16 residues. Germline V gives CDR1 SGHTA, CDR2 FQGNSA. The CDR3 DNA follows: TGTGCCAGCAGCTTAGCGGCTAGCGGGACGGGGGAGACCCAGTACTTC. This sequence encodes CASSLAASGTGETQYF.

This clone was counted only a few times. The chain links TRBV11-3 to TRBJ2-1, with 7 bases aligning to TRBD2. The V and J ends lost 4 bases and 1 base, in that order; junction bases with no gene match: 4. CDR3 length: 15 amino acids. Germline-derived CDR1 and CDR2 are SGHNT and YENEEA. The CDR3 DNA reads TGTGCCAGCAGCTGGCGGGGAGGGTCCTACAATGAGCAGTTCTTC. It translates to CASSWRGGSYNEQFF.

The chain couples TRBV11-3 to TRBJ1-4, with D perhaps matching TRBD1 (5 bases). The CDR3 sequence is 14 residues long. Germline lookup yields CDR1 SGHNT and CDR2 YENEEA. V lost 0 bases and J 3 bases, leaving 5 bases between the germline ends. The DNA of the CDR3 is TGTGCCAGCAGCTTAGACAGGGCTAATGAAAAACTGTTTTTT. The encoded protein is CASSLDRANEKLFF.

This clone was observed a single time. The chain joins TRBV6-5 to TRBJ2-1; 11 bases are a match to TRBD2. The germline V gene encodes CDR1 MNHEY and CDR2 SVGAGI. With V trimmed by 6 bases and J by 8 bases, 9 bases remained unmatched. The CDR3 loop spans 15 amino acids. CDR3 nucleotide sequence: TGTGCCAGCAGCCGCACTAGCGGGGGTAGTCATGAGCAGTTCTTC. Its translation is CASSRTSGGSHEQFF.

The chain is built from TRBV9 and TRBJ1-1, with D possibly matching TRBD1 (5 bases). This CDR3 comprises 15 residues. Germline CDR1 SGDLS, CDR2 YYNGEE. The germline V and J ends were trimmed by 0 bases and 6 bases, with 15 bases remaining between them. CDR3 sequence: CASSVERGWGAEAFF. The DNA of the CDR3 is TGTGCCAGCAGCGTAGAGAGGGGATGGGGCGCTGAAGCTTTCTTT.

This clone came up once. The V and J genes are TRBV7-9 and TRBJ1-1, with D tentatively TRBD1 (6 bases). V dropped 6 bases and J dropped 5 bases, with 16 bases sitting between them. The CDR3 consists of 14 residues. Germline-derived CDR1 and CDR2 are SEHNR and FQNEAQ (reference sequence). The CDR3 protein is CASRGDRLETEAFF. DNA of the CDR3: TGTGCCAGCAGGGGAGACAGGTTGGAGACTGAAGCTTTCTTT.